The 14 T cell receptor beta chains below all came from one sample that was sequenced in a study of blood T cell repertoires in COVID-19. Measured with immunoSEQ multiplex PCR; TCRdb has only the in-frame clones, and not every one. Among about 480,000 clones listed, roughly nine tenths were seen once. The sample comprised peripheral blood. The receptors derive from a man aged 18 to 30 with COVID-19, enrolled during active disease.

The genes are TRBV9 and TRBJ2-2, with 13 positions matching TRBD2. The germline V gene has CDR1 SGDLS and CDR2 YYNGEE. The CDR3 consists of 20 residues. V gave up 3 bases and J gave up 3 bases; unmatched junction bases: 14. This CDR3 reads CASSGDGTSGNSIYTGELFF. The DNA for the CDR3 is TGTGCCAGCAGCGGAGACGGGACTAGCGGGAATAGTATATACACCGGGGAGCTGTTTTTT.

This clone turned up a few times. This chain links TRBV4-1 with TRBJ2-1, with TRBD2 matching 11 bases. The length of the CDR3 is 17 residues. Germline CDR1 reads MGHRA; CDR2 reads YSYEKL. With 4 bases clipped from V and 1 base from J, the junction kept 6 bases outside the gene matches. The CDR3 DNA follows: TGCGCCAGCAGCCTGGGACTAGCGGATTCGTCCTACAATGAGCAGTTCTTC. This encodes CASSLGLADSSYNEQFF.

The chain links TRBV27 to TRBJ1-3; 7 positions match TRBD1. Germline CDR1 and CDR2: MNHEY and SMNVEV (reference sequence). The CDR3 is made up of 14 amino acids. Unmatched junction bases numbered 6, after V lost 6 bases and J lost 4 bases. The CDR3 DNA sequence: TGTGCCAGCAGCGGAGGGGGCCCCGGAAACACCATATATTTT. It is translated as CASSGGGPGNTIYF.

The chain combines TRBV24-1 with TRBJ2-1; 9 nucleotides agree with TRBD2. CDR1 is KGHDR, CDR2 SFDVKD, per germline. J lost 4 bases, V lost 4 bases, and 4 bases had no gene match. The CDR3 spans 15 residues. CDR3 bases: TGTGCCACCAGTGAACAAGCGGGAGGATACAATGAGCAGTTCTTC. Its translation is CATSEQAGGYNEQFF.

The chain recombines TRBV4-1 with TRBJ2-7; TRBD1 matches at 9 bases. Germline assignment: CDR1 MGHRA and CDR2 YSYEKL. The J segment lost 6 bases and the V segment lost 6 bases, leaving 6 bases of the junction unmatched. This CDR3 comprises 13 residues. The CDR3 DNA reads TGCGCCAGCAGGGACCTGGGACAGGGCGAGCAGTACTTC. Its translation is CASRDLGQGEQYF.

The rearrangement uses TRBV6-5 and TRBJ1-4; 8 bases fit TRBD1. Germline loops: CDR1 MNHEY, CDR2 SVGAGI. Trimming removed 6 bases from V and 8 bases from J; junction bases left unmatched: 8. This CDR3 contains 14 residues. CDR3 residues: CASSQDRVREKLFF. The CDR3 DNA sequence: TGTGCCAGCAGCCAGGACAGGGTCCGGGAAAAACTGTTTTTT.

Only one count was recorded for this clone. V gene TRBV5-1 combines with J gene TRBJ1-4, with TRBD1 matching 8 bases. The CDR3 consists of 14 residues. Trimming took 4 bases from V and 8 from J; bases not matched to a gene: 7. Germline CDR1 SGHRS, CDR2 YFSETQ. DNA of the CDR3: TGCGCCAGCAGCAAGGGACAGGCGGAAGAAAAACTGTTTTTT. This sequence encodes CASSKGQAEEKLFF.

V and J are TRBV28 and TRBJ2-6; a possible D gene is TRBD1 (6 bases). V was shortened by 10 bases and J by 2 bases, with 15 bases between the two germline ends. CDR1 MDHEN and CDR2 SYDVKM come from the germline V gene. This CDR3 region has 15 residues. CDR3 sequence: CATTKNRAGANVLTF. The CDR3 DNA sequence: TGTGCCACTACGAAAAACAGGGCTGGGGCCAACGTCCTGACTTTC.

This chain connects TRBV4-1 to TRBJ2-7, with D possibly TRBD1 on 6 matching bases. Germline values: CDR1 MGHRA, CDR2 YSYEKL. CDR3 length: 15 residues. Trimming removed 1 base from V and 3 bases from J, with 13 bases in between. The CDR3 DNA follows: TGCGCCAGCAGCCAAGGGGCAGGGGCGCTCTACGAGCAGTACTTC. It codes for CASSQGAGALYEQYF.

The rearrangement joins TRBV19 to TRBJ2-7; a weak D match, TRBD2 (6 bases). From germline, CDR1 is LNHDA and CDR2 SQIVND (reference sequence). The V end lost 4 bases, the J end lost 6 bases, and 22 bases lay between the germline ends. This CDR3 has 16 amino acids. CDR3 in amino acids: CASSRLSRGLRGEQYF. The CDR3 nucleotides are TGTGCCAGTAGTAGACTCTCTAGGGGTTTGCGGGGCGAGCAGTACTTC.

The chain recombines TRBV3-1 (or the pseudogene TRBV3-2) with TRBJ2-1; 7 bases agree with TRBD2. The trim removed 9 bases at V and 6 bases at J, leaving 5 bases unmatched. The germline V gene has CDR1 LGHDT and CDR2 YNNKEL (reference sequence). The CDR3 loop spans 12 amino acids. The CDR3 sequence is CASSGGSNEQFF. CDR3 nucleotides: TGTGCCAGTTCGGGCGGGAGCAATGAGCAGTTCTTC.

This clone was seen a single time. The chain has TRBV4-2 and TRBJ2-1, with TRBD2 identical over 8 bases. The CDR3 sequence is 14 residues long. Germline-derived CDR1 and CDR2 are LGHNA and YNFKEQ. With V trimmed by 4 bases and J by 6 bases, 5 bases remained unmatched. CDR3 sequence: CASSRAGRVNEQFF. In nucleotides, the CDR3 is TGTGCCAGCAGCCGAGCCGGGAGGGTCAATGAGCAGTTCTTC.

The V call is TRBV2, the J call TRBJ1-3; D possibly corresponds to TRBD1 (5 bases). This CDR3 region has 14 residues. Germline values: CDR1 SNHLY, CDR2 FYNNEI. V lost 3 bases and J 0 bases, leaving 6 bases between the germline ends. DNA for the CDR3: TGTGCCAGCAGTGAGGGGCTCTCTGGAAACACCATATATTTT. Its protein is CASSEGLSGNTIYF.

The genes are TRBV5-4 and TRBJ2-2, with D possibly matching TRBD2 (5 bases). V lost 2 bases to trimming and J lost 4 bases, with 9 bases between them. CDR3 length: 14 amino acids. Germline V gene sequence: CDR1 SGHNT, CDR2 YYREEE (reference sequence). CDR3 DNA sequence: TGTGCCAGCAGCTTTACAGAGGGCACCGGGGAGCTGTTTTTT. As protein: CASSFTEGTGELFF.